What follows are 10 T cell receptor beta chains derived from one specimen sequenced in a study of human T cells and chemical hapten exposure. Time point meaning: patch test 3, about 24 weeks after DPC sensitization. Regarding treatment: therapeutic diphenylcyclopropenone sensitization with weekly scalp DPC. TCRdb reanalysed the RACE reads using MiXCR and keeps one entry per CDR3 protein. The top ten clones hold 2% to 3% of a sample with 62,000 or so distinct CDR3 sequences, approximately 11% of them seen once. This specimen consisted of whole blood, obtained in connection with sensitization to the hapten diphenylcyclopropenone (DPC). The receptors here all came from a woman aged 25 to 39 with alopecia areata. Some clones in this sample may be carry-over from other donors' samples.

This clonotype was observed many times. CDR3 DNA sequence: TGCGCCAGCAGCCCCCAAGGGACAGGGGTGTATACGCAGTATTTT. It codes for CASSPQGTGVYTQYF. V and J are TRBV5-1 and TRBJ2-3, with 10 nucleotides matching TRBD1. V shed 4 bases and J 7 bases; nucleotides not matched to a gene: 9. The CDR3 contains 15 residues. Germline-derived CDR1 and CDR2 are SGHRS and YFSETQ.

DNA for the CDR3: TGTGCCAGCTCACCAATGGTCCAAAGCTCTGGAAACACCATATATTTT. Protein sequence: CASSPMVQSSGNTIYF. The J gene is TRBJ1-3, the V gene TRBV18, with D uncertain. The CDR3 spans 16 residues. Germline values: CDR1 KGHSH, CDR2 LQKENI. The germline V and J ends were trimmed by 2 bases and 0 bases, with 11 bases remaining between them. Variable domain in full (rest from reference TRBV18 and TRBJ1-3): NAGVMQNPRHLVRRRGQEARLRCSPMKGHSHVYWYRQLPEEGLKFMVYLQKENIIDESGMPKERFSAEFPKEGPSILRIQQVVRGDSAAYFCASSPMVQSSGNTIYFGEGSWLTVV.

At least ten counts were recorded for this clonotype. This rearrangement joins TRBV3-1 to TRBJ2-1; TRBD1 is a possible D gene (5 bases). The germline V gene encodes CDR1 LGHDT and CDR2 YNNKEL (reference sequence). CDR3 length: 17 residues. Trimming removed 0 bases at V and 5 bases at J, with 17 bases between. CDR3 region: CASSQDWGARANNEQFF. The CDR3 DNA reads TGTGCCAGCAGCCAAGATTGGGGCGCCAGGGCAAACAATGAGCAGTTCTTC.

The chain couples TRBV12-3 or TRBV12-4 to TRBJ2-1; 9 nucleotides match TRBD1. V lost 5 bases and J lost 4; bases outside the gene matches: 6. This CDR3 has 15 amino acids. CDR3 loop: CASSPGQGRYNEQFF. CDR3 nucleotide sequence: TGTGCCAGCAGTCCCGGACAGGGGCGATACAATGAGCAGTTCTTC.

Details on this clonotype: This may stem from a read error, because a much larger clone lies one nucleotide away. This chain joins TRBV27 and TRBJ2-6; no reliable D call. The ends were cut back, 5 bases at V and 0 bases at J, with 8 bases in the middle. Looked up from germline, CDR1 is MNHEY and CDR2 is SMNVEV (reference sequence). The CDR3 sequence is 15 residues long. CDR3 coding DNA: TGTGCCAGCAGTCCCCTCGGCTCTGGGGCCAACGTCCTGACTTTC. Its protein product is CASSPLGSGANVLTF.

This clonotype was seen ten or more times. The chain uses TRBV10-1 and TRBJ2-5, with a tentative D call TRBD2 (6 bases). This CDR3 region has 13 residues. Deletions cut 8 bases from V and 5 bases from J, with 15 bases between. In germline, CDR1 is WNHNN, CDR2 SYGVQD (reference sequence). In nucleotides, the CDR3 is TGCGCCAGCGGCCCGGGAGACGGGGAGACCCAGTACTTC. This gives the protein CASGPGDGETQYF.

This clonotype occurred a few times. This sequence joins TRBV20-1 and TRBJ1-1; 8 nucleotides match TRBD1. CDR3 length: 14 amino acids. Germline V lookup: CDR1 DFQATT, CDR2 SNEGSKA (reference sequence). The V and J ends lost 1 base and 5 bases, in that order; junction bases with no gene match: 6. This chain's CDR3 is CSARGTGSRTEAFF. The CDR3 DNA sequence: TGCAGTGCTAGAGGGACAGGGAGTCGGACTGAAGCTTTCTTT.

The rearrangement links TRBV20-1 to TRBJ1-1; TRBD1 aligns across 7 bases. J lost 0 bases, V lost 4 bases, and 8 bases had no gene match. CDR3 size: 15 residues. Germline V lookup: CDR1 DFQATT, CDR2 SNEGSKA (reference sequence). The CDR3 nucleotides read TGCAGTGCTATAAAACAGGGGATTATGAACACTGAAGCTTTCTTT. Protein product: CSAIKQGIMNTEAFF.

This clonotype was detected only a few times. One end of the junction is discordant with germline, which a read error may explain. This chain uses TRBV9 with TRBJ2-5; 8 positions agree with TRBD1. Germline CDR1 SGDLS, CDR2 YYNGEE. The CDR3 loop spans 20 amino acids. The CDR3 protein is CASSVSGPGILDRGQGTQYF. CDR3 nucleotides: TGTGCCAGCAGCGTTTCCGGGCCTGGGATCCTTGACAGGGGCCAAGGGACCCAGTACTTC.

This clonotype was seen just once. This rearrangement joins TRBV5-4 to TRBJ1-1; 7 bases are a match to TRBD1. The length of the CDR3 is 14 residues. V gave up 5 bases and J gave up 1 base; unmatched junction bases: 5. Per germline, CDR1 SGHNT and CDR2 YYREEE (reference sequence). The CDR3 DNA sequence: TGTGCCAGCAGACTCGACAGGGCGAACACTGAAGCTTTCTTT. Protein: CASRLDRANTEAFF.